The clone carrying this T cell receptor beta chain has just a few counts. Its cognate antigen is unknown. Libraries of TCR beta came from quantitative 5'-RACE with molecular barcodes. Via MiXCR, TCRdb re-called the 5' RACE reads, giving one row per CDR3 protein. This table has fewer than 400,000 distinct CDR3 sequences, 6.5% to 10% appearing once. The data stem from a study of CD8 T cells in ankylosing spondylitis. Overall study findings and caveats: The authors reported significant enrichment of disease-linked clones in matched ankylosing spondylitis synovial fluid. CD8+ cells made up the disease-linked clones, which were relatively rare in peripheral blood. Characteristic, it appeared, of ankylosing spondylitis blood was a TCR beta motif of about eight highly homologous variants.

The V gene end was trimmed by 7 bases and the J gene end by 7 bases; junction bases not matched to a gene: 4. The CDR3 consists of 13 residues. CDR1 and CDR2 from the germline V gene are SQVTM and ANQGSEA. The sequence was collected from a male donor with ankylosing spondylitis. The chain employs TRBV29-1 and TRBJ1-4, with 12 bases identical to TRBD1. Sequencing was done on a sample of blood, either unsorted or a sorted T cell fraction (not recorded which). CDR3 in DNA: TGCAGCGCCCGGGACAGGGGGCTTGAAAAACTGTTTTTT. It codes for CSARDRGLEKLFF.